These 14 T cell receptor beta chains share one sample of origin, sequenced in a study of OX40 agonist ivuxolimab in advanced cancers. This table comes from immunoSEQ multiplex PCR, and its TCRdb copy is limited to in-frame clones, with some not included. The table lists under 150,000 clones, just over 90% of them singletons. The sample here was CD4+ or CD8+ T cells sorted from blood, taken in a trial of the OX40 agonist ivuxolimab. The receptors originated from an adult with an advanced solid tumor such as melanoma, head and neck, liver or kidney cancer.

The chain uses TRBV5-6 and TRBJ1-4; possibly TRBD1 for D (5 bases). CDR1 and CDR2 (germline): SGHDT, YYEEEE. V shed 0 bases and J shed 3 bases, with 6 bases lying between them. The CDR3 length is 14 residues. CDR3 in DNA: TGTGCCAGCAGCTTGGGACAGCCTAATGAAAAACTGTTTTTT. This codes for CASSLGQPNEKLFF.

The chain uses TRBV7-8 and TRBJ2-1; D assignment may be TRBD1 or TRBD2 (7 bases each). The CDR3 sequence is 17 residues long. V lost 1 base and J lost 2, with 15 bases in between. From germline, CDR1 is SGHVS and CDR2 FQNEAQ. The CDR3 DNA reads TGTGCCAGCAGCTTAGAGCGACAGGGAGGGACCTACAATGAGCAGTTCTTC. Amino acid sequence: CASSLERQGGTYNEQFF.

The chain links TRBV9 to TRBJ2-1; TRBD2 matches 8 bases. CDR3 length: 15 amino acids. V lost 1 base and J lost 4; bases outside the gene matches: 4. CDR1 is SGDLS, CDR2 YYNGEE, per germline. DNA for the CDR3: TGTGCCAGCAGCGTATCGGCTAGCGGGTACAATGAGCAGTTCTTC. Its translation is CASSVSASGYNEQFF. Full variable domain (rest looked up from reference TRBV9 and TRBJ2-1): DSGVTQTPKHLITATGQRVTLRCSPRSGDLSVYWYQQSLDQGLQFLIQYYNGEERAKGNILERFSAQQFPDLHSELNLSSLELGDSALYFCASSVSASGYNEQFFGPGTRLTVL.

Turning to this clone: Other DNA sequences in this specimen translate into the identical CDR3. The genes are TRBV9 and TRBJ2-1, with 13 bases aligning to TRBD2. The CDR3 has 16 residues. Germline CDR1 and CDR2: SGDLS and YYNGEE. The V segment lost 3 bases and the J segment 4 bases; nucleotides outside the gene matches: 4. CDR3 nucleotides: TGTGCCAGCAGCGCTGGGACTAGCGGGACTTACAATGAGCAGTTCTTC. This sequence encodes CASSAGTSGTYNEQFF.

The chain is built from TRBV6-5 and TRBJ1-2; 7 bases fit TRBD1. CDR3 length: 15 amino acids. Germline V gene sequence: CDR1 MNHEY, CDR2 SVGAGI. J was trimmed by 1 base and V by 2 bases; bases with no gene match: 4. The CDR3 reads CASSYGTALNYGYTF. The DNA for the CDR3 is TGTGCCAGCAGTTACGGGACAGCCCTTAACTATGGCTACACCTTC.

The rearrangement uses TRBV14 and TRBJ1-2, with 9 bases lining up with TRBD1. J gave up 2 bases and V 1 base, and 2 bases lay outside the gene matches. CDR3 length: 15 residues. From germline, CDR1 is SGHDN and CDR2 FVKESK. CDR3 residues: CASSQGTGENYGYTF. The DNA for the CDR3 is TGTGCCAGCAGCCAAGGGACAGGGGAAAACTATGGCTACACCTTC. Complete variable domain (other parts from reference TRBV14 and TRBJ1-2): EAGVTQFPSHSVIEKGQTVTLRCDPISGHDNLYWYRRVMGKEIKFLLHFVKESKQDESGMPNNRFLAERTGGTYSTLKVQPAELEDSGVYFCASSQGTGENYGYTFGSGTRLTVV.

The chain links TRBV2 to TRBJ1-5, with 8 bases lining up with TRBD1. Germline trimming cut 6 bases from V and 3 bases from J; bases unmatched to any gene: 4. The length of the CDR3 is 14 residues. CDR1 is SNHLY and CDR2 is FYNNEI in the germline V gene. The chain's CDR3 is CASSSTGDNQPQHF. The CDR3, as DNA: TGTGCCAGCAGCTCGACAGGGGACAATCAGCCCCAGCATTTT.

The chain employs TRBV11-2 and TRBJ2-2; maybe TRBD2 (6 bases). The CDR3 runs to 15 residues. The V gene lost 0 bases and the J gene lost 3 bases, with 8 bases spanning the gap. Germline V gives CDR1 SGHAT, CDR2 FQNNGV. In DNA, the CDR3 is TGTGCCAGCAGCTTAGATCGGGGGTACACCGGGGAGCTGTTTTTT. Protein product: CASSLDRGYTGELFF.

The rearrangement links TRBV18 to TRBJ1-2, with 12 bases aligning to TRBD1. Losses at the gene ends were 3 bases for V and 3 bases for J; bases not matched to a gene: 11. CDR1 is KGHSH, CDR2 LQKENI, per germline. The CDR3 extends over 18 amino acids. This chain's CDR3 is CASSPSTGTGGSHYGYTF. The CDR3 DNA reads as TGTGCCAGCTCACCCTCTACCGGGACAGGGGGCTCACACTATGGCTACACCTTC.

The V call is TRBV5-5, the J call TRBJ1-1; TRBD1 matches 10 bases. The V segment lost 4 bases and the J segment 1 base; nucleotides outside the gene matches: 13. The CDR3 length is 18 residues. Germline assignment: CDR1 SGHKS and CDR2 YYEKEE (reference sequence). The CDR3 region is CASSHQDRGSGWNTEAFF. Written as DNA, the CDR3 is TGTGCCAGCAGCCACCAGGACAGGGGGTCCGGATGGAACACTGAAGCTTTCTTT.

This rearrangement joins TRBV13 to TRBJ1-1; TRBD1 matches at 9 bases. Trimming took 5 bases from V and 5 from J; bases not matched to a gene: 12. This CDR3 region has 16 residues. Germline CDR1 and CDR2: PRHDT and FYEKMQ (reference sequence). For the CDR3, the DNA is TGTGCCAGCAGCGAAGCGTATGGGACAGGGCGGACTGAAGCTTTCTTT. It specifies CASSEAYGTGRTEAFF.

The chain employs TRBV15 and TRBJ1-5; possibly TRBD1 for D (6 bases). Trimming took 5 bases from V and 7 from J, leaving 12 bases between them. Germline loops: CDR1 LNHNV, CDR2 YYDKDF (reference sequence). The CDR3 is 13 amino acids. The CDR3 nucleotides read TGTGCCACCAGCTTGGACAGAGGCCAGCCCCAGCATTTT. It codes for CATSLDRGQPQHF.

The chain has TRBV30 and TRBJ2-6; D is ambiguous. V lost 4 bases to trimming and J lost 3 bases, with 1 base between them. Germline V CDR1 and CDR2: GTSNPN, SVGIG (reference sequence). The CDR3 totals 11 residues. This chain's CDR3 is CAWNGANVLTF. The CDR3 DNA reads as TGTGCCTGGAATGGGGCCAACGTCCTGACTTTC.

This clone has a single count. J is TRBJ2-3 and V is TRBV9, with TRBD1 identical over 7 bases. Trimming removed 6 bases from V and 2 bases from J; junction bases left unmatched: 9. The CDR3 is 15 amino acids. Germline CDR1 is SGDLS and CDR2 is YYNGEE. DNA for the CDR3: TGTGCCAGCACCCGATCGGACAGGATCACAGATACGCAGTATTTT. Translating it yields CASTRSDRITDTQYF.